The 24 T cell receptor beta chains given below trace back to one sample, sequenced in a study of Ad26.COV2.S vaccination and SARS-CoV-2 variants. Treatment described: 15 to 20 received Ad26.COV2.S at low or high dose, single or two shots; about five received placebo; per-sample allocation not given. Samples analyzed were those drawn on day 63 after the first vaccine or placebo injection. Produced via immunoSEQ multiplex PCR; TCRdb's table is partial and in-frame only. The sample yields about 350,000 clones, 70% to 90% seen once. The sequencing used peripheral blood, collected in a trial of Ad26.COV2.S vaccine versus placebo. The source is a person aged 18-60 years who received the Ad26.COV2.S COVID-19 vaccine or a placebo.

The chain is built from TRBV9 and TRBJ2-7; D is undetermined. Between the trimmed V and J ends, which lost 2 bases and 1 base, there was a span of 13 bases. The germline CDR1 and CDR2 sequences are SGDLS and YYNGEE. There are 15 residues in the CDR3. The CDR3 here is CASSVDPYNSYEQYF. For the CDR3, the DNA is TGTGCCAGCAGCGTCGACCCCTATAATTCCTACGAGCAGTACTTC.

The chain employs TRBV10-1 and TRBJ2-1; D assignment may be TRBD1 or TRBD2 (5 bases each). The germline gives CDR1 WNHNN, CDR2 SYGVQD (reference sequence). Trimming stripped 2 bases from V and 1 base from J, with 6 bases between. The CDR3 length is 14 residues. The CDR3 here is CASSEGGSYNEQFF. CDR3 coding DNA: TGCGCCAGCAGTGAGGGGGGATCCTACAATGAGCAGTTCTTC.

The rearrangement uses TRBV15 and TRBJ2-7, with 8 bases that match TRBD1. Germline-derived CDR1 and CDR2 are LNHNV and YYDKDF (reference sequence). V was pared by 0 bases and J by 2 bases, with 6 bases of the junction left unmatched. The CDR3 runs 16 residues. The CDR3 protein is CATSRDQPRGPYEQYF. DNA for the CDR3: TGTGCCACCAGCAGAGATCAACCCAGGGGGCCCTACGAGCAGTACTTC.

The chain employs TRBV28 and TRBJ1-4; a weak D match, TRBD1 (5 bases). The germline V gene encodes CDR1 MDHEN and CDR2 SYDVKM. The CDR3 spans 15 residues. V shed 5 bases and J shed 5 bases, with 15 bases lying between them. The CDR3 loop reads CASSPQGYENEKLFF. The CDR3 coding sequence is TGTGCCAGCAGTCCGCAGGGCTACGAGAATGAAAAACTGTTTTTT.

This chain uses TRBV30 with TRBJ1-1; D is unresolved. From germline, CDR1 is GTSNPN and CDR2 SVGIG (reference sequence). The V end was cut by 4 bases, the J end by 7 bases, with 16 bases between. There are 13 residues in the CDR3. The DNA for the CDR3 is TGTGCCTGGACTGCCACGGCTACGGGTGAAGCTTTCTTT. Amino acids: CAWTATATGEAFF.

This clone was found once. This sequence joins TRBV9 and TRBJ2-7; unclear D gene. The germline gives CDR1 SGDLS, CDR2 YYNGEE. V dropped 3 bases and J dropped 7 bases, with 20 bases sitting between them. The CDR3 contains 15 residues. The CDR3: CASSAYLEALMEQYF. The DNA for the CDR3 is TGTGCCAGCAGCGCGTACCTAGAAGCCCTGATGGAGCAGTACTTC. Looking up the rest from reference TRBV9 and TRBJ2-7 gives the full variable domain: DSGVTQTPKHLITATGQRVTLRCSPRSGDLSVYWYQQSLDQGLQFLIQYYNGEERAKGNILERFSAQQFPDLHSELNLSSLELGDSALYFCASSAYLEALMEQYFGPGTRLTVT.

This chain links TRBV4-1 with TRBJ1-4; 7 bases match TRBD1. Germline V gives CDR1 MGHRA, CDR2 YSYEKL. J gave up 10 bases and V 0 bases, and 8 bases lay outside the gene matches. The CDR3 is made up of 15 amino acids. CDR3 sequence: CASSQEGQAHRKLFF. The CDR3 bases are TGCGCCAGCAGCCAAGAAGGACAGGCACACAGAAAACTGTTTTTT.

CDR3 residues: CASIPDFGSYNEQFF. CDR3 sequence (DNA): TGTGCCAGCATTCCGGATTTTGGGTCCTACAATGAGCAGTTCTTC. This chain joins TRBV5-4 and TRBJ2-1; D unclear. The CDR3 covers 15 residues. In germline, CDR1 is SGHNT, CDR2 YYREEE (reference sequence). Trimming pared 6 bases from V and 1 base from J, leaving 14 bases between.

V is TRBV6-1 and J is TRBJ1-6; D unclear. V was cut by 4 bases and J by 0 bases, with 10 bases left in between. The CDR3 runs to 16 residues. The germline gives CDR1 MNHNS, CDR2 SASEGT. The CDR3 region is CASSAPRSSYNSPLHF. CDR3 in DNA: TGTGCCAGCAGTGCACCAAGGAGCTCCTATAATTCACCCCTCCACTTT.

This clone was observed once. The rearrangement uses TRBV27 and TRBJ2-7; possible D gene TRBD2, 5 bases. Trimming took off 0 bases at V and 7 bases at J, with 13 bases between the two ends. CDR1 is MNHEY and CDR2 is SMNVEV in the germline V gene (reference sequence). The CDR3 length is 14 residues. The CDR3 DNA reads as TGTGCCAGCAGTTTATCGTCGAGGGCAGTTGAGCAGTACTTC. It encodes CASSLSSRAVEQYF.

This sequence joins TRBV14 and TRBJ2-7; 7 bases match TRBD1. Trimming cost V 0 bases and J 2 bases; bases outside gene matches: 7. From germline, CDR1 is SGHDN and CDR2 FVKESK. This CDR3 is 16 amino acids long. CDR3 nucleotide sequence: TGTGCCAGCAGCCAAGATCTAGAGGGGGCACCCTACGAGCAGTACTTC. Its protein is CASSQDLEGAPYEQYF.

CDR3 in DNA: TGTGCCAGCAAAGGGGGCGTTCAAGTTTATGGCTACACCTTC. It yields the protein CASKGGVQVYGYTF. The chain employs TRBV2 and TRBJ1-2; 7 nucleotides agree with TRBD1. Germline trimming cut 7 bases from V and 5 bases from J; bases unmatched to any gene: 10. The V gene's germline CDR1 is SNHLY and CDR2 FYNNEI. This CDR3 has 14 residues.

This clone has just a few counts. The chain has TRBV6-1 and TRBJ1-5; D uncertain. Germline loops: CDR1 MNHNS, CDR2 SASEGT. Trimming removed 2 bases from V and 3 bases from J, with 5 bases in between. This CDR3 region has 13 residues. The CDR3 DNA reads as TGTGCCAGCAGTGAAAACAACAATCAGCCCCAGCATTTT. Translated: CASSENNNQPQHF.

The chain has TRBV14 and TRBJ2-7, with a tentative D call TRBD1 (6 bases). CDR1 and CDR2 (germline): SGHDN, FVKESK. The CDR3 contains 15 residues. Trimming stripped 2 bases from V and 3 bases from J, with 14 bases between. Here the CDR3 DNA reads TGTGCCAGCAGCCAATCGACAGGAACCTTCTACGAGCAGTACTTC. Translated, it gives CASSQSTGTFYEQYF.

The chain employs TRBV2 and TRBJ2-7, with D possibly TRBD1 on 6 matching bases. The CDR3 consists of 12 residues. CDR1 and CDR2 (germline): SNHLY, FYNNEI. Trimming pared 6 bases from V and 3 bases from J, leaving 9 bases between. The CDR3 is CASSGQIYEQYF. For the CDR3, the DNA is TGTGCCAGCAGCGGACAGATCTACGAGCAGTACTTC.

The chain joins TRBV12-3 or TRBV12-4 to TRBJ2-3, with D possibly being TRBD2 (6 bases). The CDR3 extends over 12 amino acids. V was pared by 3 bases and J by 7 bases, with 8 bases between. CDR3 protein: CASSFGGNTQYF. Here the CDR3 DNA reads TGTGCCAGCAGTTTTGGGGGGAATACGCAGTATTTT.

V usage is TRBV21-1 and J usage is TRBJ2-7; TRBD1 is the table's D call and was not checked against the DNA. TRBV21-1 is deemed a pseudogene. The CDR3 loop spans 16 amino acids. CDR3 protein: CASSKVKGCPGIEQYF. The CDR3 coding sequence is TGTGCCAGCAGCAAAGTTAAGGGGTGCCCAGGCATCGAGCAGTACTTC.

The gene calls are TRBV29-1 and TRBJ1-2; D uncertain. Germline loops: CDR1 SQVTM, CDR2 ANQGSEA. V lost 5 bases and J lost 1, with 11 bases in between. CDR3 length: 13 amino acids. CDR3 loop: CSVSPRLNYGYTF. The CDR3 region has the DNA TGCAGCGTTTCCCCCAGACTTAACTATGGCTACACCTTC. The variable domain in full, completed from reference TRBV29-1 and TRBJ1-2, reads SAVISQKPSRDICQRGTSLTIQCQVDSQVTMMFWYRQQPGQSLTLIATANQGSEATYESGFVIDKFPISRPNLTFSTLTVSNMSPEDSSIYLCSVSPRLNYGYTFGSGTRLTVV.

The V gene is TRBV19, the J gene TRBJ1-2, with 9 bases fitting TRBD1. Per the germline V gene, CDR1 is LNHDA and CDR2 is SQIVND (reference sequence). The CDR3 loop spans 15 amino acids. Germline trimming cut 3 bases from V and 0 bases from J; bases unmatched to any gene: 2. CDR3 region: CASSIRTGANYGYTF. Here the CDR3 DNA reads TGTGCCAGTAGTATTCGGACAGGGGCTAACTATGGCTACACCTTC.

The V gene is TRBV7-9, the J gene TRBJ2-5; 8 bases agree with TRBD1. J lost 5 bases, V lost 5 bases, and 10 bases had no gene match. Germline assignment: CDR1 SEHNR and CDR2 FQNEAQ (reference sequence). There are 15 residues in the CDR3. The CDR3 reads CASSNSDRGLETQYF. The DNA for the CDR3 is TGTGCCAGCAGCAACTCCGACAGGGGTCTGGAGACCCAGTACTTC.

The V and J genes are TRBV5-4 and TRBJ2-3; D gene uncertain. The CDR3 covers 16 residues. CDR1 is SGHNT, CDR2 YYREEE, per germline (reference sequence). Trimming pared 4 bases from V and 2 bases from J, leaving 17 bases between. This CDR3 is CASSAGRLGSTDTQYF. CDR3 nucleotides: TGTGCCAGCAGCGCCGGCAGGCTGGGGTCCACAGATACGCAGTATTTT.

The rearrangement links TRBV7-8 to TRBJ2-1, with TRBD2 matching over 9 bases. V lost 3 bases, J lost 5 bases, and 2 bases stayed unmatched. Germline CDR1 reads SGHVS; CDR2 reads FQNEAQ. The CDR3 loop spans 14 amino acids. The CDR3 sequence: CASSFASGNNEQFF. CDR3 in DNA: TGTGCCAGCAGCTTCGCTAGCGGGAACAATGAGCAGTTCTTC.

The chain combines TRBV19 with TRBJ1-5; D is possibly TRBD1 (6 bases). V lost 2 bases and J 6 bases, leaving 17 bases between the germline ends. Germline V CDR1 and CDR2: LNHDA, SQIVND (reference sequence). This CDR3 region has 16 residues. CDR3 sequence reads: CASSISRGLQGQPQHF. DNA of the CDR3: TGTGCCAGTAGTATATCCCGGGGGCTGCAAGGTCAGCCCCAGCATTTT.

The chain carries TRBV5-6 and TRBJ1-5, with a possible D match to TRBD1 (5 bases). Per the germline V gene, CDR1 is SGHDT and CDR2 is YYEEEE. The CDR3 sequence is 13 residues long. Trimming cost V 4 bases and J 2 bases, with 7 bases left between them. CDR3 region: CASSPGGNQPQHF. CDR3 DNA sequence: TGTGCCAGCAGCCCGGGGGGCAATCAGCCCCAGCATTTT.